This TCR beta chain comes out of a study of shared clonotypes between healthy human individuals. Profiling relied on immunoSEQ multiplex PCR, and the TCRdb table lists in-frame clones only, not all of them. Of roughly 1,500,000 clones detected, approximately 98.5% appear once; the ten largest clones hold about 0.34%. With 9 bases removed from V and 3 bases from J, the gap between germline ends came to 12 bases. The CDR3 is 14 residues long. The germline V gene encodes CDR1 MRHNA and CDR2 SNTAGT. The chain combines TRBV6-4 with TRBJ2-6; possibly TRBD2 for D (6 bases). Sequenced sample: naive CD4+ T cells sorted from blood. Subset reported: CD45RA+ positively selected. The clonotype comes from a man under 40 in good health. The chain's CDR3 is CASALEGGANVLTF. CDR3 nucleotides: TGTGCCAGTGCGTTGGAGGGTGGGGCCAACGTCCTGACTTTC.